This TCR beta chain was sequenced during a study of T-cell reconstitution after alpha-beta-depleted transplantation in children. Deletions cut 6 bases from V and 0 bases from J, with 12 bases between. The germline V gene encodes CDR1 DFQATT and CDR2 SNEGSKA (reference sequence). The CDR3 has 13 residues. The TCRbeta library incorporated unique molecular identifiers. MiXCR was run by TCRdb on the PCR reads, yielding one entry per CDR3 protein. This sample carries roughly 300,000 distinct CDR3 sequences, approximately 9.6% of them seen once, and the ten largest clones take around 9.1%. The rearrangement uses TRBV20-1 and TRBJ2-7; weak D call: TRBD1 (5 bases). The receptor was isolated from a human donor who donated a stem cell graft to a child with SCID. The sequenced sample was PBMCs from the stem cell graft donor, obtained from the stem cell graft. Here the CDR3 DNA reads TGCAGTGCCCCCACAGGCCACTCCTACGAGCAGTACTTC. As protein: CSAPTGHSYEQYF.